These 14 T cell receptor beta chains came from one sample sequenced in a study of early T cells in non-severe SARS-CoV-2 infection. TCRdb fed the 5' RACE reads into MiXCR, producing one record per CDR3 protein. The sample yields 60,000 to 70,000 distinct CDR3 sequences, 8% to 9.5% seen once. The sequencing input was whole blood. These TCRs come from an adult who was a healthcare worker with PCR-confirmed SARS-CoV-2 infection or an uninfected control (not recorded which).

The chain employs TRBV21-1 and TRBJ2-4; the tabulated D call, TRBD1, remains unverified against the DNA. TRBV21-1 is a listed pseudogene. The CDR3 extends over 11 amino acids. CDR3 protein: CASSPGSIQYF. In nucleotides, the CDR3 is TGTGCCAGCAGCCCCGGGTCCATTCAGTACTTC.

This clonotype has just a few counts. The rearrangement joins TRBV3-1 to TRBJ1-1; a possible D gene is TRBD1 (6 bases). Trimming took off 2 bases at V and 4 bases at J, with 14 bases between the two ends. CDR1 is LGHDT, CDR2 YNNKEL, per germline (reference sequence). The CDR3 extends over 15 amino acids. The CDR3 sequence: CASSQLRGEGTEAFF. The CDR3 coding sequence is TGTGCCAGCAGCCAACTCAGGGGAGAGGGCACTGAAGCTTTCTTT.

This clonotype was seen only a few times. J is TRBJ2-1 and V is TRBV11-2; TRBD1 matches 11 bases. With V trimmed by 6 bases and J by 4 bases, 5 bases remained unmatched. Looked up from germline, CDR1 is SGHAT and CDR2 is FQNNGV. The CDR3 runs 15 residues. The CDR3 is CASSRGQGAYNEQFF. Here the CDR3 DNA reads TGTGCCAGCAGTCGAGGACAGGGGGCTTACAATGAGCAGTTCTTC. Full variable domain (missing parts from reference TRBV11-2 and TRBJ2-1): EAGVAQSPRYKIIEKRQSVAFWCNPISGHATLYWYQQILGQGPKLLIQFQNNGVVDDSQLPKDRFSAERLKGVDSTLKIQPAKLEDSAVYLCASSRGQGAYNEQFFGPGTRLTVL.

This clonotype was picked up many times. This chain's CDR3 is CSATGGGAGADEQYF. The CDR3 DNA is TGCAGTGCTACGGGAGGAGGAGCGGGAGCGGACGAGCAGTACTTC. The genes are TRBV20-1 and TRBJ2-7, with 8 bases lining up with TRBD2. From germline, CDR1 is DFQATT and CDR2 SNEGSKA (reference sequence). After removal of 4 bases from V and 5 bases from J, the junction contained 13 bases not matched to a gene. The CDR3 consists of 15 residues.

This clonotype was seen only a few times. This chain uses TRBV6-1 with TRBJ2-5; weak D call: TRBD2 (5 bases). Germline CDR1 and CDR2: MNHNS and SASEGT. This CDR3 spans 15 amino acids. V was trimmed by 4 bases and J by 0 bases, leaving 12 bases between them. The CDR3 is CASSGILEYQETQYF. Here the CDR3 DNA reads TGTGCCAGCAGTGGCATACTAGAGTACCAAGAGACCCAGTACTTC.

This clonotype turned up a few times. The chain links TRBV9 to TRBJ2-3, with D tentatively TRBD1 or TRBD2 (5 bases each). The CDR3 totals 15 residues. Trimming took off 4 bases at V and 4 bases at J, with 16 bases between the two ends. In germline, CDR1 is SGDLS, CDR2 YYNGEE. CDR3 in amino acids: CASSPIRGSADTQYF. DNA of the CDR3: TGTGCCAGCAGCCCCATTCGGGGCTCCGCAGATACGCAGTATTTT.

V usage is TRBV4-3 and J usage is TRBJ2-3; the D is unclear. The V and J ends lost 1 base and 4 bases respectively, with 12 bases between them. Germline CDR1 and CDR2: LGHNA and YSLEER. The CDR3 extends over 15 amino acids. This CDR3 is CASSQGAVRPDTQYF. The CDR3, as DNA: TGCGCCAGCAGCCAAGGTGCGGTTAGACCAGATACGCAGTATTTT.

This clonotype was recorded at least ten times. CDR3 amino acids: CASSESMGTGLPDEAFF. For the CDR3, the DNA is TGCGCCAGCAGTGAGTCGATGGGGACAGGCCTACCTGACGAAGCTTTCTTT. This chain uses TRBV10-1 with TRBJ1-1; 8 nucleotides match TRBD1. CDR1 WNHNN and CDR2 SYGVQD come from the germline V gene (reference sequence). CDR3 length: 17 residues. The trim removed 0 bases at V and 8 bases at J, leaving 14 bases unmatched.

This clonotype was picked up a small number of times. The V and J genes are TRBV20-1 and TRBJ2-7; 8 positions match TRBD2. The V gene's germline CDR1 is DFQATT and CDR2 SNEGSKA (reference sequence). The CDR3 extends over 15 amino acids. The junction had 15 bases not matched to a gene; V was cut back by 8 bases and J by 3 bases. The CDR3 here is CSTQEAGAAGYEQYF. The CDR3 coding sequence is TGCAGTACCCAGGAAGCGGGAGCCGCCGGCTACGAGCAGTACTTC.

This clonotype was recorded at least ten times. The chain couples TRBV27 to TRBJ1-2; 8 bases fit TRBD1. The CDR3 length is 12 residues. With 5 bases clipped from V and 5 bases from J, the junction kept 1 base outside the gene matches. Germline lookup yields CDR1 MNHEY and CDR2 SMNVEV (reference sequence). The CDR3 loop is CASSGQGYGYTF. In DNA form, the CDR3 reads TGTGCCAGCAGTGGACAGGGATATGGCTACACCTTC.

This clonotype was seen a few times. The chain couples TRBV12-3 or TRBV12-4 to TRBJ1-5; D not certain. This CDR3 region has 15 residues. The germline V and J ends were trimmed by 0 bases and 7 bases, with 13 bases remaining between them. DNA for the CDR3: TGTGCCAGCAGTTTAGCAGGGAACGCAAACCAGCCCCAGCATTTT. Translating it yields CASSLAGNANQPQHF.

Only a few counts were recorded for this clonotype. DNA of the CDR3: TGTGCCAGCAGTGAATTAGCGGGAGGCGGCACAGATACGCAGTATTTT. Its protein is CASSELAGGGTDTQYF. The chain joins TRBV6-4 to TRBJ2-3; TRBD2 matches 10 bases. The CDR3 consists of 16 residues. The V gene's germline CDR1 is MRHNA and CDR2 SNTAGT. After removal of 3 bases from V and 1 base from J, the junction contained 4 bases not matched to a gene.

This clonotype was observed many times. The V gene is TRBV28, the J gene TRBJ2-1; D is unresolved. The CDR3 spans 13 residues. Trimming shortened V by 1 base and J by 5 bases, and 6 bases separated the two germline ends. Per the germline V gene, CDR1 is MDHEN and CDR2 is SYDVKM. CDR3 protein: CASSLYVNNEQFF. CDR3 nucleotide sequence: TGTGCCAGCAGTTTATACGTAAACAATGAGCAGTTCTTC.

The chain links TRBV4-2 to TRBJ2-7, with 10 bases identical to TRBD1. CDR1 and CDR2 from the germline V gene are LGHNA and YNFKEQ. V was clipped by 3 bases and J by 5 bases; unmatched bases: 4. The CDR3 runs 14 residues. In nucleotides, the CDR3 is TGTGCCAGCAGCCACCCGGGACAGGGGAACGAGCAGTACTTC. The encoded protein is CASSHPGQGNEQYF.